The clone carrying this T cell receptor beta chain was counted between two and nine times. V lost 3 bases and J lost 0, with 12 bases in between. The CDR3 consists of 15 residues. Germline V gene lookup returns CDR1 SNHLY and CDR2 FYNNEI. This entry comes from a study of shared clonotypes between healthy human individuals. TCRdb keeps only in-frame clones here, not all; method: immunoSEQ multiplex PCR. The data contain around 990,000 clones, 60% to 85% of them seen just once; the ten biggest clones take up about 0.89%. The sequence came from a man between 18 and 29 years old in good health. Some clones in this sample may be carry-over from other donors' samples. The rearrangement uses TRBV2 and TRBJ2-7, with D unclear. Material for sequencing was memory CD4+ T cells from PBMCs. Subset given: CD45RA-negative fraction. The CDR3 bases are TGTGCCAGCAGTGATGGGTCAGGACGCTCCTACGAGCAGTACTTC. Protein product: CASSDGSGRSYEQYF. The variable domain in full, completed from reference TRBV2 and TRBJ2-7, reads EPEVTQTPSHQVTQMGQEVILRCVPISNHLYFYWYRQILGQKVEFLVSFYNNEISEKSEIFDDQFSVERPDGSNFTLKIRSTKLEDSAMYFCASSDGSGRSYEQYFGPGTRLTVT.